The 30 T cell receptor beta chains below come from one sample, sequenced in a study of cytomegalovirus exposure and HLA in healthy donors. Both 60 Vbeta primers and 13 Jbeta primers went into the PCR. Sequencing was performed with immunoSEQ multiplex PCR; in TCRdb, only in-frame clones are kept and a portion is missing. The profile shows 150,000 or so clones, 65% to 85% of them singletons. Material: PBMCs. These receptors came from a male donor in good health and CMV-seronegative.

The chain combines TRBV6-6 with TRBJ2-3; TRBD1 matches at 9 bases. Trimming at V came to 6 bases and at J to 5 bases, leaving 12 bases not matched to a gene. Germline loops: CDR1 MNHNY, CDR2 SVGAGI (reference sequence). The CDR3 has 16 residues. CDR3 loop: CASSLLPQGAGDTQYF. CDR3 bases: TGTGCCAGCAGCCTCCTTCCACAGGGGGCGGGAGATACGCAGTATTTT.

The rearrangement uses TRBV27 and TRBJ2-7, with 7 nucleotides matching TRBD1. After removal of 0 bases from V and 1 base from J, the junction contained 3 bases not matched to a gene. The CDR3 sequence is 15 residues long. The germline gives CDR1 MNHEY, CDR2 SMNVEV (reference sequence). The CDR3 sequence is CASSLSGQPSYEQYF. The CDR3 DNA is TGTGCCAGCAGTTTATCGGGACAGCCATCCTACGAGCAGTACTTC.

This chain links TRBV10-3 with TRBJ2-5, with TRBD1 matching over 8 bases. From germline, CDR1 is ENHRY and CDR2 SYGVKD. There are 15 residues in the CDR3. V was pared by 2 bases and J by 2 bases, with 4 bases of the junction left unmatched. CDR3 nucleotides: TGTGCCATCAGTGAGGCGCACAGGGGGCAAGAGACCCAGTACTTC. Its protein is CAISEAHRGQETQYF.

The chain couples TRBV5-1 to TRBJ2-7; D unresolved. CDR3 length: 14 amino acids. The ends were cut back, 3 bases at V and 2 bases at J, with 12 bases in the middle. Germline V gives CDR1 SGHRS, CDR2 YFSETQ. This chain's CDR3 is CASSSTGSTYEQYF. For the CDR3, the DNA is TGCGCCAGCAGCTCAACCGGGTCCACCTACGAGCAGTACTTC.

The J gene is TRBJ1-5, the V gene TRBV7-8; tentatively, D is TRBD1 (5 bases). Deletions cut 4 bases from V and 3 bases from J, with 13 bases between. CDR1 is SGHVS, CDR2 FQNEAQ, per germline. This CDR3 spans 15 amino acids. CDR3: CASSSSGGINQPQHF. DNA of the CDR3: TGTGCCAGCAGCTCCTCCGGGGGGATCAATCAGCCCCAGCATTTT.

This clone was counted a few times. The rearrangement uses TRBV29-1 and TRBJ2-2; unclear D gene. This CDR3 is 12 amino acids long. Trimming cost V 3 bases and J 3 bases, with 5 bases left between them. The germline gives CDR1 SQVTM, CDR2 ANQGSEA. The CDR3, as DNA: TGCAGCGTTGACGAGGACACCGGGGAGCTGTTTTTT. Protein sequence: CSVDEDTGELFF.

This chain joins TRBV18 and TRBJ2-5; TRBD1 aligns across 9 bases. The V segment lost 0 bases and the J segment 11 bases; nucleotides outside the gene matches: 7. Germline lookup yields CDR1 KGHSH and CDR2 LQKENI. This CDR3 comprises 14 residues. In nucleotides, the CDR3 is TGTGCCAGCTCACCACCGGACAGGGGAAGGGAGCAGTACTTC. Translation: CASSPPDRGREQYF.

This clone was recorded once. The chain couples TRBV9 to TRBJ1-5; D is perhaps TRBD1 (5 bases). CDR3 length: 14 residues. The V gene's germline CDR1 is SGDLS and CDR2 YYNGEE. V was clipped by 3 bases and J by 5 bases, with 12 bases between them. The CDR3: CASSEGLGYQPQHF. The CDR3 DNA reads TGTGCCAGCAGCGAGGGACTTGGTTATCAGCCCCAGCATTTT.

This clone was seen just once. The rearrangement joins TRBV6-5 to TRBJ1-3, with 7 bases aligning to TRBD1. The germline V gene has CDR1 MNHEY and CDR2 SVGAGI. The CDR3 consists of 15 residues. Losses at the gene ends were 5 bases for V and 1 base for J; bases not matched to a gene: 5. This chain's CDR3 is CASSRGRGSGNTIYF. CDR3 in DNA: TGTGCCAGCAGTAGGGGCAGGGGGTCTGGAAACACCATATATTTT.

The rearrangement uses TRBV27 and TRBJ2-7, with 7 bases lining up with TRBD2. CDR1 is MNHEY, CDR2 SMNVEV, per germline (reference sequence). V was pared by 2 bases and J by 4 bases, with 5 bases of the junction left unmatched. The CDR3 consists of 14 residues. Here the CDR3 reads CASSLGLGGYEQYF. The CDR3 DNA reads TGTGCCAGCAGTTTAGGACTGGGGGGGTACGAGCAGTACTTC.

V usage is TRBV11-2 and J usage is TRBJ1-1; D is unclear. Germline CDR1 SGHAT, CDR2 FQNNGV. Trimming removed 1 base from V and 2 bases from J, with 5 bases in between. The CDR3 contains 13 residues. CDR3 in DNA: TGTGCCAGCAGCTTAGGTGGCAACACTGAAGCTTTCTTT. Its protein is CASSLGGNTEAFF.

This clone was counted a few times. CDR3 DNA: TGCGCCAGCAGCTTGGAGTCGGGAGGGTGGACCGGGGAGCTGTTTTTT. Translating gives CASSLESGGWTGELFF. This rearrangement joins TRBV5-1 to TRBJ2-2; TRBD2 matches 8 bases. The CDR3 is made up of 16 amino acids. Germline V gives CDR1 SGHRS, CDR2 YFSETQ. V lost 0 bases, J lost 5 bases, and 6 bases stayed unmatched.

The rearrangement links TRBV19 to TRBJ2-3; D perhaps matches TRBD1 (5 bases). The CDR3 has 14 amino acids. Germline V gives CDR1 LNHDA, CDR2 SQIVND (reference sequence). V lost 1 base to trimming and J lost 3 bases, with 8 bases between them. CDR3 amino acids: CASSIGAGTDTQYF. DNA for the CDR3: TGTGCCAGTAGTATAGGGGCAGGGACAGATACGCAGTATTTT.

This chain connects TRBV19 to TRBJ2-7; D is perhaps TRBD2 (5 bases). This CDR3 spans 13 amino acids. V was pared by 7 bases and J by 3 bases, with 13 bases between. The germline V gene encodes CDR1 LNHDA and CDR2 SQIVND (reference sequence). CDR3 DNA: TGTGCCAGTACTACATCCGCGGGCTACGAGCAGTACTTC. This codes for CASTTSAGYEQYF. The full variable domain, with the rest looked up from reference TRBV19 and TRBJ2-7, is DGGITQSPKYLFRKEGQNVTLSCEQNLNHDAMYWYRQDPGQGLRLIYYSQIVNDFQKGDIAEGYSVSREKKESFPLTVTSAQKNPTAFYLCASTTSAGYEQYFGPGTRLTVT.

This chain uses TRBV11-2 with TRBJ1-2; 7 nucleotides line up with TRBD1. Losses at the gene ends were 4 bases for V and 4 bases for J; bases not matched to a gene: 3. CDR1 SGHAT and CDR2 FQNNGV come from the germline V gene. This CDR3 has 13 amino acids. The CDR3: CASSSGQFYGYTF. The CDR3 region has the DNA TGTGCCAGCAGCTCGGGACAGTTCTATGGCTACACCTTC.

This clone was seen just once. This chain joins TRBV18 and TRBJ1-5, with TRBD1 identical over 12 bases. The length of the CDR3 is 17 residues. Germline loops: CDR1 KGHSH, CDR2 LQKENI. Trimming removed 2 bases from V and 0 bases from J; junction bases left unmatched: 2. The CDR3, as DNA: TGTGCCAGCTCACCAGGGACAGGGGGCTTTAGCAATCAGCCCCAGCATTTT. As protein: CASSPGTGGFSNQPQHF.

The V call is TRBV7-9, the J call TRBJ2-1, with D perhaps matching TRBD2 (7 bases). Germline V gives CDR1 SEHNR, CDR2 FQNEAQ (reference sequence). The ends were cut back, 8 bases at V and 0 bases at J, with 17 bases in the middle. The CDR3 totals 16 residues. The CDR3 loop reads CASGRGGGSSYNEQFF. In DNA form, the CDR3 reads TGTGCCAGCGGTCGTGGGGGGGGCAGCTCCTACAATGAGCAGTTCTTC.

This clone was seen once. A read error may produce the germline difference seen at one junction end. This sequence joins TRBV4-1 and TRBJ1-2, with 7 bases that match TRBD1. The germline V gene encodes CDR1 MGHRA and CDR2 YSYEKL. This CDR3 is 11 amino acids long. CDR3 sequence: CASSQQGTVIF. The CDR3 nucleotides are TGCGCCAGCAGCCAACAGGGGACAGTCATCTTC.

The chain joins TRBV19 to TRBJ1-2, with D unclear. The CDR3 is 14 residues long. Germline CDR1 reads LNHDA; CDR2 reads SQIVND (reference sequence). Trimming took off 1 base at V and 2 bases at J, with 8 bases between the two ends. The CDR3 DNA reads TGTGCCAGTAGTATAGGCACGGTCAACTATGGCTACACCTTC. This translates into CASSIGTVNYGYTF. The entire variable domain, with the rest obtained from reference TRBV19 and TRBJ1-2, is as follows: DGGITQSPKYLFRKEGQNVTLSCEQNLNHDAMYWYRQDPGQGLRLIYYSQIVNDFQKGDIAEGYSVSREKKESFPLTVTSAQKNPTAFYLCASSIGTVNYGYTFGSGTRLTVV.

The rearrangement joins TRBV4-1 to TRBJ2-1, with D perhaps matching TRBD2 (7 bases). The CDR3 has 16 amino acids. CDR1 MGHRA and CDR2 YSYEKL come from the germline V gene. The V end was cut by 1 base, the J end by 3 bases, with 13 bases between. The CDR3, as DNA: TGCGCCAGCAGCCAAGGGCCAGGGGACTACTACAATGAGCAGTTCTTC. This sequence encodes CASSQGPGDYYNEQFF.

The CDR3 spells CASSLGQDAYGYTF. The CDR3 region has the DNA TGTGCCAGTAGTCTGGGACAGGATGCCTATGGCTACACCTTC. The chain is built from TRBV19 and TRBJ1-2; 8 nucleotides line up with TRBD1. Germline trimming cut 5 bases from V and 4 bases from J; bases unmatched to any gene: 6. From germline, CDR1 is LNHDA and CDR2 SQIVND (reference sequence). The CDR3 totals 14 residues. The full variable domain, completed using reference TRBV19 and TRBJ1-2, is DGGITQSPKYLFRKEGQNVTLSCEQNLNHDAMYWYRQDPGQGLRLIYYSQIVNDFQKGDIAEGYSVSREKKESFPLTVTSAQKNPTAFYLCASSLGQDAYGYTFGSGTRLTVV.

CDR3 bases: TGTGCCAGCAGCCCAACCACAGGGTCTGTTTTCTTT. It is translated as CASSPTTGSVFF. The chain carries TRBV7-8 and TRBJ1-1; tentative D call: TRBD1 (6 bases). This CDR3 is built from 12 residues. The germline V gene has CDR1 SGHVS and CDR2 FQNEAQ. V lost 5 bases and J lost 13, with 17 bases in between.

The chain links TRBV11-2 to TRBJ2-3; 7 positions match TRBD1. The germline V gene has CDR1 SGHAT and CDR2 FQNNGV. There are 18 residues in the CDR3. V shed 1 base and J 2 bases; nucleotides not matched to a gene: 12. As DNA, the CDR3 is TGTGCCAGCAGCTTAGTGTCTGGTGACAGGGTGGCCACAGATACGCAGTATTTT. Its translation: CASSLVSGDRVATDTQYF.

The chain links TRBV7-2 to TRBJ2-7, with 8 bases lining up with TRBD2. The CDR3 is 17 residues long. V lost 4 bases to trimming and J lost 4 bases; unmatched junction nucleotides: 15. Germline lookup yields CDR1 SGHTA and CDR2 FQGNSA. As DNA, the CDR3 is TGTGCCAGCAGCTCCTTACGCGGGGGGCCGAGGGGTTACGAGCAGTACTTC. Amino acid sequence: CASSSLRGGPRGYEQYF.

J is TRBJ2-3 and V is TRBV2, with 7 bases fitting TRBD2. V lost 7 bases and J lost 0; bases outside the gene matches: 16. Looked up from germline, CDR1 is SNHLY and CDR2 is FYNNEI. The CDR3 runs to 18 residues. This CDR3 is CASTLRHGLSGSTDTQYF. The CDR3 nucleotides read TGTGCCAGCACCCTAAGGCATGGGCTTAGCGGGAGCACAGATACGCAGTATTTT. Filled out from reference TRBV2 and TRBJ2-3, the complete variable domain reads EPEVTQTPSHQVTQMGQEVILRCVPISNHLYFYWYRQILGQKVEFLVSFYNNEISEKSEIFDDQFSVERPDGSNFTLKIRSTKLEDSAMYFCASTLRHGLSGSTDTQYFGPGTRLTVL.

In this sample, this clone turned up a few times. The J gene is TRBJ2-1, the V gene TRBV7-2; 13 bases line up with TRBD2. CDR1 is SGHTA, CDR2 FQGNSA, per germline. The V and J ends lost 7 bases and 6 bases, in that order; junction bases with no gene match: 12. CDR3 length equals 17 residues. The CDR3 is CASNRWTSGRGRNEQFF. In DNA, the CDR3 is TGTGCCAGCAACCGATGGACTAGCGGGAGAGGACGCAATGAGCAGTTCTTC.

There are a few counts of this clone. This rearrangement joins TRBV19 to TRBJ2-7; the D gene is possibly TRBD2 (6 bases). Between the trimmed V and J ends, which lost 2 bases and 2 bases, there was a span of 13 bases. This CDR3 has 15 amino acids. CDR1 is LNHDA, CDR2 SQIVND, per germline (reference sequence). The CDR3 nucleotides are TGTGCCAGTAGTATAATGGAGGGGCTGACCTACGAGCAGTACTTC. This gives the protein CASSIMEGLTYEQYF. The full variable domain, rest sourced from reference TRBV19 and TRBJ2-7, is DGGITQSPKYLFRKEGQNVTLSCEQNLNHDAMYWYRQDPGQGLRLIYYSQIVNDFQKGDIAEGYSVSREKKESFPLTVTSAQKNPTAFYLCASSIMEGLTYEQYFGPGTRLTVT.

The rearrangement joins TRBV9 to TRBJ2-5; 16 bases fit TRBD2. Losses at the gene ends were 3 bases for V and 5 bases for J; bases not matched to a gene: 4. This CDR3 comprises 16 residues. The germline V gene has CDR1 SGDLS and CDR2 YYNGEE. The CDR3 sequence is CASSEGLAGGPETQYF. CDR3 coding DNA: TGTGCCAGCAGCGAGGGACTAGCGGGGGGGCCGGAGACCCAGTACTTC. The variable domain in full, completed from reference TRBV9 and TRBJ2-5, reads DSGVTQTPKHLITATGQRVTLRCSPRSGDLSVYWYQQSLDQGLQFLIQYYNGEERAKGNILERFSAQQFPDLHSELNLSSLELGDSALYFCASSEGLAGGPETQYFGPGTRLLVL.

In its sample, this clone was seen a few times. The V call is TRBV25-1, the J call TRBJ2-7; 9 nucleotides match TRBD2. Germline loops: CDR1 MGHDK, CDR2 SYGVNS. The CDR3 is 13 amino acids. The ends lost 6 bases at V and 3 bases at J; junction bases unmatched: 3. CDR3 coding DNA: TGTGCCAGCAGAAATAGCGGGAGCTACGAGCAGTACTTC. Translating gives CASRNSGSYEQYF.

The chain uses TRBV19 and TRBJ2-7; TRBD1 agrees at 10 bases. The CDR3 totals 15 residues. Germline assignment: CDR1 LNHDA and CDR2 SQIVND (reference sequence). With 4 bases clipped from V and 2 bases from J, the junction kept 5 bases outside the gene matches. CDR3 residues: CASSTPGTGAYEQYF. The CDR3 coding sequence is TGTGCCAGTAGTACCCCCGGGACAGGGGCCTACGAGCAGTACTTC.